The 22 T cell receptor beta chains presented below share a single source sample, sequenced in a study of blood T cell repertoires in COVID-19. TCRdb's copy holds only in-frame clones and misses some; the assay was immunoSEQ multiplex PCR. The table lists some 55,000 clones, around 87% of them singletons. The sample taken for sequencing was peripheral blood. The receptors originated from a man aged 60 to 69 with acute or convalescent COVID-19.

The J gene is TRBJ1-2, the V gene TRBV7-8; D perhaps matches TRBD1 (6 bases). CDR3 length: 15 residues. The germline V and J ends were trimmed by 3 bases and 8 bases, with 19 bases remaining between them. Germline lookup yields CDR1 SGHVS and CDR2 FQNEAQ. The DNA of the CDR3 is TGTGCCAGCAGCTTGCCCCTCAGGGGCTTCGAAGGCTACACCTTC. It codes for CASSLPLRGFEGYTF.

The gene calls are TRBV6-6 and TRBJ1-1; D unclear. Per the germline V gene, CDR1 is MNHNY and CDR2 is SVGAGI (reference sequence). The CDR3 contains 19 residues. Between the trimmed V and J ends, which lost 5 bases and 1 base, there was a span of 26 bases. CDR3 coding DNA: TGTGCCAGCAGTCAAATCCCACCGGCCCTTCCAGGCTGGAACACTGAAGCTTTCTTT. Amino acids: CASSQIPPALPGWNTEAFF.

The chain joins TRBV5-4 to TRBJ1-3; 7 nucleotides line up with TRBD1. CDR3 length: 15 residues. CDR1 is SGHNT and CDR2 is YYREEE in the germline V gene (reference sequence). The junction had 5 bases not matched to a gene; V was cut back by 4 bases and J by 1 base. The chain's CDR3 is CASSQGTVSGNTIYF. The CDR3 coding sequence is TGTGCCAGCAGCCAGGGGACAGTTTCTGGAAACACCATATATTTT. Supplemented by reference TRBV5-4 and TRBJ1-3, the full variable domain reads ETGVTQSPTHLIKTRGQQVTLRCSSQSGHNTVSWYQQALGQGPQFIFQYYREEENGRGNFPPRFSGLQFPNYSSELNVNALELDDSALYLCASSQGTVSGNTIYFGEGSWLTVV.

This clone was counted a single time. The J gene is TRBJ1-1, the V gene TRBV7-9; TRBD1 matches at 7 bases. V lost 4 bases and J lost 2; bases outside the gene matches: 7. The germline CDR1 and CDR2 sequences are SEHNR and FQNEAQ (reference sequence). The CDR3 is made up of 15 amino acids. CDR3 region: CASSSTTGANTEAFF. DNA for the CDR3: TGTGCCAGCAGCTCCACTACAGGGGCCAACACTGAAGCTTTCTTT.

CDR3 in DNA: TGCGCCAGCAGTGATTTCAGGGAAAGTACAGATACGCAGTATTTT. Protein product: CASSDFRESTDTQYF. The chain uses TRBV10-1 and TRBJ2-3; maybe TRBD1 (5 bases). Germline CDR1 reads WNHNN; CDR2 reads SYGVQD (reference sequence). The V end lost 3 bases, the J end lost 3 bases, and 13 bases lay between the germline ends. CDR3 size: 15 residues.

CDR3 DNA sequence: TGTGCCAGCAGTGCAAGACTCCTTATGAACACTGAAGCTTTCTTT. As protein: CASSARLLMNTEAFF. V gene TRBV6-6 combines with J gene TRBJ1-1; no reliable D call. This CDR3 region has 15 residues. With 5 bases removed from V and 0 bases from J, the gap between germline ends came to 13 bases. Germline assignment: CDR1 MNHNY and CDR2 SVGAGI (reference sequence).

The rearrangement joins TRBV4-3 to TRBJ1-6; 9 bases fit TRBD1. CDR1 and CDR2 from the germline V gene are LGHNA and YSLEER. With V trimmed by 0 bases and J by 5 bases, 8 bases remained unmatched. This CDR3 spans 18 amino acids. CDR3 sequence (DNA): TGCGCCAGCAGCCAAGATACGGTCGGGACAGGGAATAATTCACCCCTCCACTTT. This encodes CASSQDTVGTGNNSPLHF.

The J gene is TRBJ1-2, the V gene TRBV6-2 or TRBV6-3, with no clear D. Trimming removed 6 bases from V and 3 bases from J, with 14 bases in between. From germline, CDR1 is MNHEY and CDR2 SVGEGT. This CDR3 comprises 14 residues. Here the CDR3 reads CASSKGGSDYGYTF. The CDR3 bases are TGTGCCAGCAGCAAGGGAGGGTCGGACTATGGCTACACCTTC.

This chain links TRBV7-8 with TRBJ2-3; tentatively, D is TRBD1 (6 bases). The V end was cut by 5 bases, the J end by 4 bases, with 10 bases between. This CDR3 contains 13 residues. Germline V gene data show CDR1 as SGHVS and CDR2 as FQNEAQ. The CDR3 bases are TGTGCCAGCAGCCACAACAGGGCAGATACGCAGTATTTT. Its translation: CASSHNRADTQYF.

V gene TRBV6-1 combines with J gene TRBJ1-1, with D unclear. V was clipped by 3 bases and J by 1 base, with 12 bases between them. The germline CDR1 and CDR2 sequences are MNHNS and SASEGT. The length of the CDR3 is 15 residues. The CDR3 protein is CASSEGGMGNTEAFF. The CDR3 nucleotides read TGTGCCAGCAGTGAGGGAGGGATGGGGAACACTGAAGCTTTCTTT.

The chain uses TRBV7-6 and TRBJ2-5; TRBD1 matches 12 bases. V shed 4 bases, J shed 5 bases, and the junction held 5 bases outside the gene matches. CDR1 is SGHVS, CDR2 FNYEAQ, per germline. The CDR3 loop spans 15 amino acids. In DNA, the CDR3 is TGTGCCAGCAGCTCCCCGGGACAGGGGGCGGAGACCCAGTACTTC. This codes for CASSSPGQGAETQYF.

The V gene is TRBV12-3 or TRBV12-4, the J gene TRBJ2-1, with a possible D match to TRBD2 (5 bases). The CDR3 runs to 13 residues. The V and J ends lost 2 bases and 7 bases respectively, with 9 bases between them. DNA for the CDR3: TGTGCCAGCAGTTTATCAGCGGCGAATGAGCAGTTCTTC. It is translated as CASSLSAANEQFF.

In this sample, this clone turned up a few times. This rearrangement joins TRBV30 to TRBJ1-6; D is possibly TRBD1 (6 bases). Trimming left V 3 bases short and J 4 bases short, with 7 bases between. CDR3 length: 13 amino acids. Germline values: CDR1 GTSNPN, CDR2 SVGIG (reference sequence). In nucleotides, the CDR3 is TGTGCCTGGAGCAGGGGATATAATTCACCCCTCCACTTT. Protein sequence: CAWSRGYNSPLHF.

This clone was seen a single time. The J gene is TRBJ1-2, the V gene TRBV5-4, with D unresolved. Germline CDR1 and CDR2: SGHNT and YYREEE (reference sequence). V dropped 0 bases and J dropped 4 bases, with 16 bases sitting between them. The CDR3 extends over 16 amino acids. The CDR3 DNA reads as TGTGCCAGCAGCTTGGGCGGGCCGGGCGCGGGCTATGGCTACACCTTC. Translation gives CASSLGGPGAGYGYTF.

V is TRBV27 and J is TRBJ2-2; tentative D call: TRBD2 (6 bases). Trimming cost V 4 bases and J 6 bases, with 6 bases left between them. The CDR3 runs to 12 residues. CDR1 is MNHEY and CDR2 is SMNVEV in the germline V gene (reference sequence). Here the CDR3 DNA reads TGTGCCAGCAGTTGGGGGGCCGGGGAGCTGTTTTTT. This codes for CASSWGAGELFF.

The V and J genes are TRBV27 and TRBJ1-1, with TRBD1 identical over 7 bases. This CDR3 spans 15 amino acids. V dropped 7 bases and J dropped 4; count of bases not matched to a gene: 12. Germline V CDR1 and CDR2: MNHEY, SMNVEV (reference sequence). DNA of the CDR3: TGTGCCAGCACCACGTTACAAACAGGGGCCACTGAAGCTTTCTTT. This encodes CASTTLQTGATEAFF.

The chain combines TRBV7-2 with TRBJ1-5, with 9 bases matching TRBD1. The germline CDR1 and CDR2 sequences are SGHTA and FQGNSA. The CDR3 runs to 15 residues. The V segment lost 5 bases and the J segment 6 bases; nucleotides outside the gene matches: 8. CDR3 nucleotide sequence: TGTGCCAGCAGCAGTGGACAGGGGATTAGTCAGCCCCAGCATTTT. Encoded protein: CASSSGQGISQPQHF.

This clone was seen only once. This sequence joins TRBV6-2 or TRBV6-3 and TRBJ2-3; 12 bases fit TRBD2. J lost 1 base, V lost 0 bases, and 5 bases had no gene match. Germline loops: CDR1 MNHEY, CDR2 SVGEGT. This CDR3 has 18 residues. The CDR3 DNA is TGTGCCAGCAGTTACTCGAAGGGACTAGCGGGTCGCACAGATACGCAGTATTTT. This codes for CASSYSKGLAGRTDTQYF.

The chain carries TRBV5-6 and TRBJ2-3; 9 positions match TRBD2. V lost 0 bases and J lost 3; bases outside the gene matches: 5. Germline CDR1 is SGHDT and CDR2 is YYEEEE. This CDR3 has 16 residues. The CDR3 DNA sequence: TGTGCCAGCAGCTTGGGTAGCAGCGGGAGGACAGATACGCAGTATTTT. It encodes CASSLGSSGRTDTQYF.

V usage is TRBV6-5 and J usage is TRBJ1-2; possibly TRBD1 for D (6 bases). Germline lookup yields CDR1 MNHEY and CDR2 SVGAGI. Trimming took off 5 bases at V and 10 bases at J, with 17 bases between the two ends. The CDR3 loop spans 13 amino acids. CDR3 sequence reads: CASSRGPGTPYTF. CDR3 DNA sequence: TGTGCCAGCAGTAGGGGACCCGGGACACCCTACACCTTC.

V gene TRBV5-5 combines with J gene TRBJ2-7, with 7 bases identical to TRBD1. Germline CDR1 SGHKS, CDR2 YYEKEE (reference sequence). V was clipped by 2 bases and J by 5 bases; unmatched bases: 4. The CDR3 is made up of 13 amino acids. The DNA for the CDR3 is TGTGCCAGCAGCTTACAGGGGTCCCACGAGCAGTACTTC. Its translation: CASSLQGSHEQYF.

The chain carries TRBV18 and TRBJ1-1; TRBD1 aligns across 8 bases. The junction had 1 base not matched to a gene; V was cut back by 2 bases and J by 8 bases. The CDR3 sequence is 12 residues long. The V gene's germline CDR1 is KGHSH and CDR2 LQKENI. CDR3 region: CASSPDRGEAFF. As DNA, the CDR3 is TGTGCCAGCTCACCAGACAGGGGCGAAGCTTTCTTT.